These 24 T cell receptor beta chains share one sample of origin, sequenced in a study of cytomegalovirus exposure and HLA in healthy donors. With 60 Vbeta and 13 Jbeta primers, the PCR was carried out. The assay was immunoSEQ multiplex PCR, and TCRdb's table has in-frame clones only and misses some. The repertoire holds around 120,000 clones, with less than 80% as singletons. What was sequenced was PBMCs. The receptors come from a woman aged 50 to 65 in good health and CMV-seropositive.

V usage is TRBV23-1 and J usage is TRBJ2-7; 12 bases match TRBD1. TRBV23-1 is treated as an ORF (open reading frame) with a function not yet certain. Trimming at V came to 7 bases and at J to 2 bases, leaving 15 bases not matched to a gene. The CDR3 contains 18 residues. DNA of the CDR3: TGCGCCAGCACGCCCTATATACCGGGACAGGGGGCCACCTACGAGCAGTACTTC. Translated, it gives CASTPYIPGQGATYEQYF.

This chain joins TRBV7-2 and TRBJ1-1; a weak D match, TRBD1 (5 bases). The CDR3 contains 13 residues. CDR1 SGHTA and CDR2 FQGNSA come from the germline V gene. V was trimmed by 5 bases and J by 4 bases, leaving 11 bases between them. The CDR3 DNA sequence: TGTGCCAGCAGCCAAGGGGTTGTCACTGAAGCTTTCTTT. As protein: CASSQGVVTEAFF.

V and J are TRBV6-5 and TRBJ1-4; TRBD1 matches 11 bases. The CDR3 contains 15 residues. Germline CDR1 and CDR2: MNHEY and SVGAGI. V gave up 2 bases and J gave up 8 bases; unmatched junction bases: 4. The CDR3 spells CASSYRGQGGEKLFF. In nucleotides, the CDR3 is TGTGCCAGCAGTTACCGGGGACAGGGGGGCGAAAAACTGTTTTTT.

The V call is TRBV9, the J call TRBJ2-5; tentative D call: TRBD2 (6 bases). V was clipped by 0 bases and J by 5 bases, with 14 bases between them. CDR3 size: 15 residues. Germline V gene sequence: CDR1 SGDLS, CDR2 YYNGEE. CDR3 sequence: CASSVDPFLAETQYF. Written as DNA, the CDR3 is TGTGCCAGCAGCGTAGACCCATTCCTAGCGGAGACCCAGTACTTC.

V and J are TRBV29-1 and TRBJ2-3; TRBD2 matches 12 bases. There are 14 residues in the CDR3. The germline V gene encodes CDR1 SQVTM and CDR2 ANQGSEA. The trim removed 6 bases at V and 3 bases at J, leaving 4 bases unmatched. CDR3 loop: CSVQTSGRTDTQYF. The CDR3 DNA reads as TGCAGCGTACAGACTAGCGGGAGAACAGATACGCAGTATTTT.

This clone turned up a few times. The chain combines TRBV19 with TRBJ2-7; D possibly corresponds to TRBD2 (6 bases). The V end lost 1 base, the J end lost 5 bases, and 9 bases lay between the germline ends. Germline V gene lookup returns CDR1 LNHDA and CDR2 SQIVND (reference sequence). The CDR3 extends over 13 amino acids. DNA for the CDR3: TGTGCCAGTAGTATAGGCGGGGCGGACGAGCAGTACTTC. It codes for CASSIGGADEQYF. Complete variable domain (other parts from reference TRBV19 and TRBJ2-7): DGGITQSPKYLFRKEGQNVTLSCEQNLNHDAMYWYRQDPGQGLRLIYYSQIVNDFQKGDIAEGYSVSREKKESFPLTVTSAQKNPTAFYLCASSIGGADEQYFGPGTRLTVT.

This rearrangement joins TRBV6-5 to TRBJ1-1; 10 nucleotides agree with TRBD1. Germline CDR1 is MNHEY and CDR2 is SVGAGI. With V trimmed by 4 bases and J by 1 base, 6 bases remained unmatched. There are 16 residues in the CDR3. The CDR3 spells CASSFAGTGENTEAFF. In nucleotides, the CDR3 is TGTGCCAGCAGTTTCGCCGGGACAGGGGAGAACACTGAAGCTTTCTTT.

The chain employs TRBV6-5 and TRBJ1-2; a weak D match, TRBD1 (6 bases). From germline, CDR1 is MNHEY and CDR2 SVGAGI. This CDR3 has 13 residues. Trimming shortened V by 6 bases and J by 2 bases, and 10 bases separated the two germline ends. The CDR3 reads CASSRTGNYGYTF. The CDR3 DNA reads as TGTGCCAGCAGCCGTACAGGGAACTATGGCTACACCTTC.

This chain links TRBV10-3 with TRBJ1-5; no definite D call. The germline gives CDR1 ENHRY, CDR2 SYGVKD. The V end lost 4 bases, the J end lost 7 bases, and 11 bases lay between the germline ends. The CDR3 runs 13 residues. The CDR3 DNA reads as TGTGCCATCAGTGTTGAGGGTGAGCAGCCCCAGCATTTT. Its translation is CAISVEGEQPQHF.

The rearrangement links TRBV14 to TRBJ2-1; TRBD1 aligns across 10 bases. Trimming removed 0 bases from V and 8 bases from J; junction bases left unmatched: 7. This CDR3 is built from 16 residues. CDR1 and CDR2 from the germline V gene are SGHDN and FVKESK. The CDR3 sequence is CASSQEPGQGLHEQFF. CDR3 bases: TGTGCCAGCAGCCAAGAACCGGGACAGGGGCTCCATGAGCAGTTCTTC.

J is TRBJ2-5 and V is TRBV18; the D gene is possibly TRBD1 (6 bases). Germline V gene sequence: CDR1 KGHSH, CDR2 LQKENI. The CDR3 has 15 amino acids. Between the trimmed V and J ends, which lost 1 base and 1 base, there was a span of 10 bases. The CDR3 nucleotides are TGTGCCAGCTCACCACTTAAGGGGGTCCAAGAGACCCAGTACTTC. Its translation: CASSPLKGVQETQYF.

V usage is TRBV7-2 and J usage is TRBJ1-2; possibly TRBD1 for D (6 bases). V was trimmed by 1 base and J by 0 bases, leaving 12 bases between them. The CDR3 spans 16 residues. Germline loops: CDR1 SGHTA, CDR2 FQGNSA. The CDR3 coding sequence is TGTGCCAGCAGCTTAGTCCAGGGGTACGCTAACTATGGCTACACCTTC. Translating it yields CASSLVQGYANYGYTF.

The rearrangement links TRBV19 to TRBJ1-5; D remains ambiguous. From germline, CDR1 is LNHDA and CDR2 SQIVND (reference sequence). Trimming pared 4 bases from V and 8 bases from J, leaving 12 bases between. CDR3 size: 13 residues. In DNA form, the CDR3 reads TGTGCCAGTAGTAAACACCCCGGGGAGCCCCAGCATTTT. Protein sequence: CASSKHPGEPQHF.

This clone has more than one count but fewer than ten. CDR3 bases: TGCGCCAGCAGCCAATCCTTACTACTAGCGTCCTACGAGCAGTACTTC. This sequence encodes CASSQSLLLASYEQYF. The chain has TRBV4-1 and TRBJ2-7, with 7 bases matching TRBD2. CDR3 length equals 16 residues. V shed 2 bases and J 1 base; nucleotides not matched to a gene: 8. Per the germline V gene, CDR1 is MGHRA and CDR2 is YSYEKL.

The CDR3 DNA reads as TGTGCCAGCAGTCAGGCGCGGGAGGGCCTGCAGTACTTC. Translated: CASSQAREGLQYF. The rearrangement links TRBV28 to TRBJ2-7; 9 positions match TRBD2. The CDR3 length is 13 residues. V shed 5 bases and J 9 bases; nucleotides not matched to a gene: 8. The germline V gene has CDR1 MDHEN and CDR2 SYDVKM.

CDR3 sequence reads: CASSTGTAGNTEAFF. The CDR3 region has the DNA TGTGCCAGCAGCACCGGGACAGCTGGGAACACTGAAGCTTTCTTT. The gene calls are TRBV7-8 and TRBJ1-1; 7 bases agree with TRBD1. V was pared by 5 bases and J by 1 base, with 7 bases of the junction left unmatched. The length of the CDR3 is 15 residues. Germline V gives CDR1 SGHVS, CDR2 FQNEAQ.

CDR3 protein: CASSSLTGLNYGYTF. CDR3 bases: TGCGCCAGCAGCTCTCTGACAGGGCTCAACTATGGCTACACCTTC. The chain combines TRBV5-1 with TRBJ1-2, with 7 bases identical to TRBD1. The CDR3 has 15 amino acids. With 3 bases clipped from V and 2 bases from J, the junction kept 7 bases outside the gene matches. Per germline, CDR1 SGHRS and CDR2 YFSETQ. Combining the CDR3 with reference TRBV5-1 and TRBJ1-2 gives the whole variable domain KAGVTQTPRYLIKTRGQQVTLSCSPISGHRSVSWYQQTPGQGLQFLFEYFSETQRNKGNFPGRFSGRQFSNSRSEMNVSTLELGDSALYLCASSSLTGLNYGYTFGSGTRLTVV.

The chain has TRBV7-9 and TRBJ1-4, with TRBD1 as a possible D gene (6 bases). Germline values: CDR1 SEHNR, CDR2 FQNEAQ (reference sequence). V was trimmed by 5 bases and J by 8 bases, leaving 15 bases between them. The CDR3 contains 14 residues. The DNA of the CDR3 is TGTGCCAGCAGCGGGCGGGGGCGCACGGAAAAACTGTTTTTT. It specifies CASSGRGRTEKLFF. Full variable domain (rest looked up from reference TRBV7-9 and TRBJ1-4): DTGVSQNPRHKITKRGQNVTFRCDPISEHNRLYWYRQTLGQGPEFLTYFQNEAQLEKSRLLSDRFSAERPKGSFSTLEIQRTEQGDSAMYLCASSGRGRTEKLFFGSGTQLSVL.

V gene TRBV28 combines with J gene TRBJ1-2; D possibly corresponds to TRBD1 (6 bases). CDR3 length equals 14 residues. Deletions cut 3 bases from V and 8 bases from J, with 16 bases between. The V gene's germline CDR1 is MDHEN and CDR2 SYDVKM. The CDR3 region has the DNA TGTGCCAGCAGTTTTGGACAGCAGGGGTGGGGCTACACCTTC. Protein product: CASSFGQQGWGYTF.

This chain connects TRBV6-1 to TRBJ2-3, with D hard to call. Germline loops: CDR1 MNHNS, CDR2 SASEGT. Trimming shortened V by 3 bases and J by 2 bases, and 12 bases separated the two germline ends. The CDR3 extends over 15 amino acids. CDR3 nucleotide sequence: TGTGCCAGCAGTGAGCTCGCTCACTACACAGATACGCAGTATTTT. This codes for CASSELAHYTDTQYF.

This chain joins TRBV27 and TRBJ2-7; 7 bases line up with TRBD1. V shed 6 bases, J shed 2 bases, and the junction held 7 bases outside the gene matches. This CDR3 region has 14 residues. Per germline, CDR1 MNHEY and CDR2 SMNVEV (reference sequence). CDR3 in amino acids: CASSQRDRAYEQYF. CDR3 nucleotides: TGTGCCAGCAGCCAGAGAGACAGGGCCTACGAGCAGTACTTC.

This chain connects TRBV7-2 to TRBJ2-7; TRBD2 aligns across 8 bases. The germline V gene encodes CDR1 SGHTA and CDR2 FQGNSA. The CDR3 loop spans 15 amino acids. V lost 1 base, J lost 7 bases, and 9 bases stayed unmatched. CDR3 DNA sequence: TGTGCCAGCAGCTTAGATCCCGGGAGGGAGGTGGAGCAGTACTTC. Encoded protein: CASSLDPGREVEQYF.

The chain employs TRBV5-8 and TRBJ1-1, with a possible D match to TRBD1 (6 bases). The CDR3 consists of 13 residues. Germline V lookup: CDR1 SGHTS, CDR2 YDEGEE. V was clipped by 4 bases and J by 1 base, with 8 bases between them. The CDR3 sequence is CASSQTGNTEAFF. In DNA, the CDR3 is TGTGCCAGCAGCCAGACAGGGAACACTGAAGCTTTCTTT.

The rearrangement uses TRBV4-2 and TRBJ1-2; 7 nucleotides agree with TRBD1. The CDR3 extends over 15 amino acids. Losses at the gene ends were 3 bases for V and 8 bases for J; bases not matched to a gene: 12. CDR1 and CDR2 (germline): LGHNA, YNFKEQ. CDR3 coding DNA: TGTGCCAGCAGCCACGTCGGCGAGGGGGCGGAAGGCTACACCTTC. Its translation is CASSHVGEGAEGYTF.